The entry below gives a single T cell receptor (beta chain) sequence along with its context. Its antigen is as yet unknown. Vbeta (60) and Jbeta (13) primers were used in the PCR. The table came from immunoSEQ multiplex PCR; TCRdb's copy has only in-frame clones and leaves some out. The table lists 200,000 to 250,000 clones, roughly 80% of them singletons. Germline-derived CDR1 and CDR2 are ENHRY and SYGVKD. The CDR3 is made up of 15 amino acids. Trimming took off 3 bases at V and 8 bases at J, with 19 bases between the two ends. This entry is derived from a study of cytomegalovirus exposure and HLA in healthy donors. General study findings and limits: The study designated roughly 160 TCR beta chains cytomegalovirus-associated. Sequencing had likely introduced a cluster of highly shared sequence variants as an artifact.

The chain joins TRBV10-3 to TRBJ1-2; the D is unclear. This receptor was obtained from a young man in good health and CMV-seronegative. Sequencing was carried out using PBMCs. CDR3 DNA sequence: TGTGCCATCAGTGATATTGTCGTCCCAGCGACGGGCTACACCTTC. Protein sequence: CAISDIVVPATGYTF.